This T cell receptor (beta chain) is from a study of regulatory T cells in long-lasting Graves disease. At least ten counts were recorded for this clonotype. Its antigen is unidentified. Arm-PCR of CDR3 regions and iRepertoire HTBI primers were the basis on which TCR beta libraries were built. A single record per CDR3 protein comes from TCRdb applying MiXCR to the multiplex PCR reads. The sample carries roughly 380,000 distinct CDR3 sequences, around 15% recorded once. Whole-study findings and limits: Segments TRBV28, TRBJ1-2 and TRBJ2-5 showed preferential usage in persistent disease.

CDR3 size: 14 residues. Germline CDR1 and CDR2: ENHRY and SYGVKD. Trimming shortened V by 0 bases and J by 4 bases, and 9 bases separated the two germline ends. Time point specified: newly diagnosed GD, antithyroid drugs for less than 3 months. TCR sequences were obtained from RNA taken from PBMCs. This sample also belongs to another study, concerning T cells in Graves' hyperthyroidism and ophthalmopathy. That work contributes: Blood shared most expanded thyroid clonotypes above 0.001.

This specimen consisted of peripheral blood mononuclear cells (PBMCs), obtained at new diagnosis, from a patient treated with antithyroid drugs. The receptor's source is a man aged 35 to 55 with Graves disease. V and J are TRBV10-3 and TRBJ1-1; D not certain. The CDR3 DNA reads as TGTGCCATCAGTGAGTCTACGTCGGCCACTGAAGCTTTCTTT. Encoded protein: CAISESTSATEAFF.